These 26 T cell receptor beta chains share one sample of origin, sequenced in a study of cytomegalovirus exposure and HLA in healthy donors. Vbeta (60) and Jbeta (13) primers were used in the PCR. Some clones are missing from TCRdb's copy, which holds only in-frame ones; the method was immunoSEQ multiplex PCR. Of more than 95,000 clones listed, over 60% are singletons. Sequenced: PBMCs. These receptor sequences come from a man aged 60-69 years in good health and CMV-seropositive.

This clone has a handful of counts. V usage is TRBV20-1 and J usage is TRBJ1-1; TRBD1 is a possible D gene (5 bases). The CDR3 loop spans 11 amino acids. The V end was cut by 5 bases, the J end by 6 bases, with 10 bases between. The germline gives CDR1 DFQATT, CDR2 SNEGSKA (reference sequence). In nucleotides, the CDR3 is TGCAGTGCTCGTCTAGGGGCTGAAGCTTTCTTT. It encodes CSARLGAEAFF.

CDR3 protein: CASTPGGGSYEQYF. CDR3 coding DNA: TGTGCCAGCACCCCTGGGGGGGGTTCCTACGAGCAGTACTTC. The chain employs TRBV9 and TRBJ2-7, with TRBD2 matching 7 bases. The CDR3 loop spans 14 amino acids. V shed 6 bases and J 1 base; nucleotides not matched to a gene: 7. CDR1 and CDR2 from the germline V gene are SGDLS and YYNGEE.

This clone has more than one count but fewer than ten. The rearrangement links TRBV6-6 to TRBJ2-7; TRBD1 aligns across 8 bases. V lost 4 bases, J lost 1 base, and 3 bases stayed unmatched. Germline-derived CDR1 and CDR2 are MNHNY and SVGAGI (reference sequence). The CDR3 contains 14 residues. CDR3 sequence reads: CASSLDRASYEQYF. Written as DNA, the CDR3 is TGTGCCAGCAGTTTGGACAGGGCTTCCTACGAGCAGTACTTC.

This chain uses TRBV19 with TRBJ1-6; perhaps TRBD1 as D (6 bases). The CDR3 runs to 15 residues. Trimming removed 3 bases from V and 4 bases from J, with 10 bases in between. Per germline, CDR1 LNHDA and CDR2 SQIVND (reference sequence). The DNA for the CDR3 is TGTGCCAGTAGTATGGCAGGGGCGTATAATTCACCCCTCCACTTT. As protein: CASSMAGAYNSPLHF.

This chain uses TRBV28 with TRBJ2-7, with 8 bases matching TRBD2. The CDR3 length is 14 residues. Looked up from germline, CDR1 is MDHEN and CDR2 is SYDVKM. The ends lost 7 bases at V and 6 bases at J; junction bases unmatched: 11. The CDR3 spells CASTTQGAGGEQYF. CDR3 sequence (DNA): TGTGCCAGCACCACCCAGGGTGCGGGGGGCGAGCAGTACTTC.

This chain joins TRBV19 and TRBJ2-5; perhaps TRBD2 as D (6 bases). Trimming removed 3 bases from V and 4 bases from J, with 18 bases in between. The CDR3 runs 16 residues. Germline V gene lookup returns CDR1 LNHDA and CDR2 SQIVND (reference sequence). The CDR3 reads CASSMGGGLIGETQYF. The CDR3 DNA is TGTGCCAGTAGTATGGGTGGAGGGCTAATCGGAGAGACCCAGTACTTC.

The chain employs TRBV28 and TRBJ1-6; TRBD1 might be the D (5 bases). The V gene's germline CDR1 is MDHEN and CDR2 SYDVKM. Trimming pared 6 bases from V and 6 bases from J, leaving 12 bases between. The CDR3 spans 14 residues. Here the CDR3 reads CASSLGGGNSPLHF. The CDR3 DNA follows: TGTGCCAGCAGCCTCGGGGGTGGTAATTCACCCCTCCACTTT.

The chain recombines TRBV19 with TRBJ2-1; possibly TRBD1 for D (6 bases). This CDR3 comprises 18 residues. Germline CDR1 reads LNHDA; CDR2 reads SQIVND (reference sequence). V was clipped by 3 bases and J by 4 bases, with 22 bases between them. CDR3 DNA: TGTGCCAGTAGTATCGGGCAGGGGATCCTTTCGGGATACAATGAGCAGTTCTTC. It encodes CASSIGQGILSGYNEQFF.

The J gene is TRBJ1-6, the V gene TRBV9; D possibly corresponds to TRBD1 (5 bases). This CDR3 spans 14 amino acids. Trimming took 0 bases from V and 11 from J, leaving 12 bases between them. Germline values: CDR1 SGDLS, CDR2 YYNGEE. The CDR3 nucleotides read TGTGCCAGCAGCGTAGAAGGCAGGGATACACCCCTCCACTTT. It encodes CASSVEGRDTPLHF. The variable domain in full, with the rest retrieved from reference TRBV9 and TRBJ1-6, is DSGVTQTPKHLITATGQRVTLRCSPRSGDLSVYWYQQSLDQGLQFLIQYYNGEERAKGNILERFSAQQFPDLHSELNLSSLELGDSALYFCASSVEGRDTPLHFGNGTRLTVT.

This clone came up a few times. The CDR3 protein is CASSSDTNTEAFF. The CDR3 DNA reads as TGTGCCAGCAGCTCCGACACGAACACTGAAGCTTTCTTT. V and J are TRBV13 and TRBJ1-1; D is ambiguous. The V end was cut by 4 bases, the J end by 1 base, with 7 bases between. The CDR3 consists of 13 residues. From germline, CDR1 is PRHDT and CDR2 FYEKMQ (reference sequence). Based on the CDR3 plus reference TRBV13 and TRBJ1-1, the full variable domain is AAGVIQSPRHLIKEKRETATLKCYPIPRHDTVYWYQQGPGQDPQFLISFYEKMQSDKGSIPDRFSAQQFSDYHSELNMSSLELGDSALYFCASSSDTNTEAFFGQGTRLTVV.

The J gene is TRBJ1-1, the V gene TRBV27; D gene uncertain. Germline V gives CDR1 MNHEY, CDR2 SMNVEV (reference sequence). Trimming removed 6 bases at V and 1 base at J, with 9 bases between. This CDR3 is built from 13 residues. CDR3 nucleotide sequence: TGTGCCAGCAGACAGACGGCGAACACTGAAGCTTTCTTT. It codes for CASRQTANTEAFF.

The J gene is TRBJ2-3, the V gene TRBV5-1; perhaps TRBD2 as D (6 bases). The CDR3 covers 14 residues. V gave up 4 bases and J gave up 1 base, with 10 bases separating them. Germline values: CDR1 SGHRS, CDR2 YFSETQ. This chain's CDR3 is CASSPGTRTDTQYF. The CDR3 DNA reads as TGCGCCAGCAGCCCCGGGACTCGCACAGATACGCAGTATTTT.

V gene TRBV5-5 combines with J gene TRBJ1-5; a possible D gene is TRBD1 (6 bases). With 4 bases removed from V and 4 bases from J, the gap between germline ends came to 12 bases. CDR1 is SGHKS and CDR2 is YYEKEE in the germline V gene (reference sequence). CDR3 length: 14 amino acids. DNA of the CDR3: TGTGCCAGCAGCCTGGCAGGGGCAAATCAGCCCCAGCATTTT. Its protein product is CASSLAGANQPQHF.

The chain carries TRBV27 and TRBJ1-1; 8 bases fit TRBD1. CDR1 MNHEY and CDR2 SMNVEV come from the germline V gene (reference sequence). J gave up 1 base and V 5 bases, and 12 bases lay outside the gene matches. The CDR3 consists of 17 residues. CDR3 loop: CASSPIPRQGWNTEAFF. Written as DNA, the CDR3 is TGTGCCAGCAGTCCAATACCCAGACAGGGGTGGAACACTGAAGCTTTCTTT.

J is TRBJ2-3 and V is TRBV6-1; 7 bases match TRBD2. Germline trimming cut 4 bases from V and 1 base from J; bases unmatched to any gene: 2. Germline V gene sequence: CDR1 MNHNS, CDR2 SASEGT. The CDR3 contains 14 residues. DNA of the CDR3: TGTGCCAGCAGTGGGGCGGGGGGCACAGATACGCAGTATTTT. It is translated as CASSGAGGTDTQYF.

This clone was detected a few times. The gene calls are TRBV6-6 and TRBJ2-5; perhaps TRBD2 as D (5 bases). CDR3 length: 14 amino acids. CDR1 and CDR2 (germline): MNHNY, SVGAGI (reference sequence). The V end lost 0 bases, the J end lost 11 bases, and 16 bases lay between the germline ends. The CDR3 nucleotides read TGTGCCAGCAGTTACTCCCAGGACTTAAGGGAGCAGTACTTC. Its translation: CASSYSQDLREQYF.

V usage is TRBV7-2 and J usage is TRBJ1-5; D remains unclear. Germline CDR1 is SGHTA and CDR2 is FQGNSA. The CDR3 is 13 amino acids. The V end was cut by 4 bases, the J end by 4 bases, with 8 bases between. Here the CDR3 reads CASSSTRNQPQHF. DNA for the CDR3: TGTGCCAGCAGCTCCACTCGGAATCAGCCCCAGCATTTT.

The chain employs TRBV18 and TRBJ1-3; D is ambiguous. V was clipped by 4 bases and J by 0 bases, with 10 bases between them. The germline gives CDR1 KGHSH, CDR2 LQKENI. The CDR3 consists of 15 residues. CDR3: CASSQSGSSGNTIYF. The CDR3 coding sequence is TGTGCCAGCTCACAATCTGGGAGCTCTGGAAACACCATATATTTT.

This chain joins TRBV6-5 and TRBJ1-1; 9 nucleotides agree with TRBD1. Trimming removed 8 bases from V and 4 bases from J; junction bases left unmatched: 8. Germline V gives CDR1 MNHEY, CDR2 SVGAGI. The CDR3 consists of 14 residues. CDR3 in amino acids: CASGTGYEGTEAFF. Here the CDR3 DNA reads TGTGCCAGCGGGACAGGGTATGAGGGCACTGAAGCTTTCTTT.

The V and J genes are TRBV1 and TRBJ2-6; the table's D call, TRBD1, was not checked against the DNA. TRBV1 is a recognized pseudogene. The CDR3 totals 18 residues. The CDR3 loop reads CTSSQDTGVESGANVLTF. As DNA, the CDR3 is TGCACCAGCAGCCAAGATACAGGGGTCGAATCTGGGGCCAACGTCCTGACTTTC.

The chain couples TRBV6-6 to TRBJ1-1; 10 bases fit TRBD1. The CDR3 has 15 amino acids. The V segment lost 5 bases and the J segment 7 bases; nucleotides outside the gene matches: 10. Germline CDR1 MNHNY, CDR2 SVGAGI (reference sequence). Here the CDR3 DNA reads TGTGCCAGCAGTACATCGACAGGGGGCTTTATTGAAGCTTTCTTT. Translating gives CASSTSTGGFIEAFF.

The V call is TRBV28, the J call TRBJ2-5; 9 bases line up with TRBD1. J gave up 1 base and V 6 bases, and 6 bases lay outside the gene matches. Germline CDR1 reads MDHEN; CDR2 reads SYDVKM. The CDR3 consists of 15 residues. The CDR3 bases are TGTGCCAGCAGGACCGACAGGGGGGGCCAAGAGACCCAGTACTTC. Protein: CASRTDRGGQETQYF.

The chain links TRBV5-1 to TRBJ2-1; tentatively, D is TRBD2 (7 bases). Trimming stripped 4 bases from V and 10 bases from J, with 27 bases between. Germline V gene sequence: CDR1 SGHRS, CDR2 YFSETQ. This CDR3 has 17 residues. In nucleotides, the CDR3 is TGCGCCAGCAGCCTCCTCCCGGGGGGCGTTTTGTCACGAGAGCAGTTCTTC. It yields the protein CASSLLPGGVLSREQFF.

V is TRBV28 and J is TRBJ2-2, with 11 bases matching TRBD1. The CDR3 has 16 residues. CDR1 and CDR2 (germline): MDHEN, SYDVKM. V gave up 2 bases and J gave up 4 bases; unmatched junction bases: 3. DNA of the CDR3: TGTGCCAGCAGTTTAACCGGGACAGGGGGCACCGGGGAGCTGTTTTTT. Protein product: CASSLTGTGGTGELFF.

The V and J genes are TRBV18 and TRBJ1-1; TRBD1 aligns across 7 bases. After removal of 4 bases from V and 7 bases from J, the junction contained 12 bases not matched to a gene. CDR3 length: 15 residues. Germline lookup yields CDR1 KGHSH and CDR2 LQKENI. CDR3 in amino acids: CASSQSGQNTLEAFF. In DNA, the CDR3 is TGTGCCAGCTCACAATCGGGACAGAATACCCTTGAAGCTTTCTTT.

This clone was counted only a few times. The rearrangement joins TRBV27 to TRBJ1-3, with unresolved D. This CDR3 spans 17 amino acids. Germline assignment: CDR1 MNHEY and CDR2 SMNVEV (reference sequence). Trimming left V 5 bases short and J 2 bases short, with 19 bases between. The CDR3 DNA reads TGTGCCAGCAGTACTACGCGACCCTTAAGGCCTGGAAACACCATATATTTT. Its protein product is CASSTTRPLRPGNTIYF.